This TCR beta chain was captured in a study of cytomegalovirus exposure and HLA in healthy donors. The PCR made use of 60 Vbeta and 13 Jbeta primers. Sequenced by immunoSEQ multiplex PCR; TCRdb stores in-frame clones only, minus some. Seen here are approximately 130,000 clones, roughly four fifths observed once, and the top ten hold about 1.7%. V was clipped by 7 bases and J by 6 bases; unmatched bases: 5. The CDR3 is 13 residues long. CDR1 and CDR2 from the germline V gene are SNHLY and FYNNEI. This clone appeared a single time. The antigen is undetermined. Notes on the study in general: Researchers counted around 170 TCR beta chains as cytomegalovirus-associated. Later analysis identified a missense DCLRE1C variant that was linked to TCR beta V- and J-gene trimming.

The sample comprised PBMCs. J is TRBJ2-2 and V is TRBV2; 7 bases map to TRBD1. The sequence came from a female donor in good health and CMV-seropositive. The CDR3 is CASTLTGAGELFF. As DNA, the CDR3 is TGTGCCAGCACTTTAACAGGGGCCGGGGAGCTGTTTTTT.